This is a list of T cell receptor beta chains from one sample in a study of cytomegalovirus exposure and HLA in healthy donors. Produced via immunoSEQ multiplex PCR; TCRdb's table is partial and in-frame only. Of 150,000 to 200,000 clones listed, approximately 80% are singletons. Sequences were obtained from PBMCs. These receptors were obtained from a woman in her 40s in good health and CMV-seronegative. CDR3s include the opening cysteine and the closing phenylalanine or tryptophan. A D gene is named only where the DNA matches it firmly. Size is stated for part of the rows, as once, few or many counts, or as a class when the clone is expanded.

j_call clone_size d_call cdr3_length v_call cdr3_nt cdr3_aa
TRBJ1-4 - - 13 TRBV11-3 TGTGCCAGCAGCTTGGAGGCTAATGAAAAACTGTTTTTT CASSLEANEKLFF
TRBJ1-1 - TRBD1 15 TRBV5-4 TGTGCCAGCAGCGGGAGGACAGGGAGGAACACTGAAGCTTTCTTT CASSGRTGRNTEAFF
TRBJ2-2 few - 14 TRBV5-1 TGCGCCAGCAGCCAACAGGGTGCCACCGGGGAGCTGTTTTTT CASSQQGATGELFF
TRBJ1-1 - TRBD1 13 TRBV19 TGTGCCAGTAGTAAAGACAGGGGCGAAAAAGCTTTCTTT CASSKDRGEKAFF
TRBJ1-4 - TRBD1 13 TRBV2 TGTGCCACCGGGGGGGACAGGGGGAAAAAACTGTTTTTT CATGGDRGKKLFF
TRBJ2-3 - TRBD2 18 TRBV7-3 TGTGCCAGCAGCTTAGGGGCAGCGGGAGTCAAATGGGCAGATACGCAGTATTTT CASSLGAAGVKWADTQYF
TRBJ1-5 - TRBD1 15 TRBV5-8 TGTGCCAGCAGCCTGATACAGGGGTCAGATCAGCCCCAGCATTTT CASSLIQGSDQPQHF
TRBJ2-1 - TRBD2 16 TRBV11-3 TGTGCCAGCAGCTTACGGGGGACTAGCGGGAGTTATGAGCAGTTCTTC CASSLRGTSGSYEQFF
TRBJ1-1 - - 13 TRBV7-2 TGTGCCAGCAGCCTAGGCAGTGTAGCGAAAGCTTTCTTT CASSLGSVAKAFF
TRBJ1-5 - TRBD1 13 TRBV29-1 TGTAGCGTTCGACAGGGTACGGATCAGCCCCAGCATTTT CSVRQGTDQPQHF
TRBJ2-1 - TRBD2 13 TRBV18 TGTGCCAGCTCACCTACACAGCGGGAGGAGCAGTTCTTC CASSPTQREEQFF
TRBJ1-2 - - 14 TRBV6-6 TGTGCCAGCAGTTACTCGCGGGGCAACTATGGCTACACCTTC CASSYSRGNYGYTF
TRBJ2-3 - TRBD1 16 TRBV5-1 TGCGCCAGCAGCCTTACAGACAGGGGTCGGACAGATACGCAGTATTTT CASSLTDRGRTDTQYF
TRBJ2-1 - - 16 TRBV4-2 TGTGCCAGCAGTCAACACAACCTACAGGGCCAGAGTGAGCAGTTCTTC CASSQHNLQGQSEQFF
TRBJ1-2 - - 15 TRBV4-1 TGCGCCAGCAGCCAACCGGACAGCCGAATAAGTGGCTACACCTTC CASSQPDSRISGYTF
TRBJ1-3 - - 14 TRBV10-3 TGTGCCATCAGTGAAACTAGCTCTGGAAACACCATATATTTT CAISETSSGNTIYF
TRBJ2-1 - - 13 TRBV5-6 TGTGCCAGCAGCTTGGCCAGGGTGGGTGAGCAGTTCTTC CASSLARVGEQFF